The T cell receptor (beta chain) under discussion was sequenced for a study of cytomegalovirus exposure and HLA in healthy donors. Whole-study findings and limits: When a later analysis was performed, an Asian-associated ancestry cluster reportedly had fewer N-insertions than the roughly 700-donor mean. In presence/absence analyses, roughly uniform sequencing depth across donors was assumed. Rarity marked most TCR sequences, yet some public TCRs occurred in many donors.

The CDR3 covers 18 residues. Trimming removed 4 bases from V and 5 bases from J; junction bases left unmatched: 14. CDR1 is SGHAT and CDR2 is FQDESV in the germline V gene (reference sequence). The PCR employed 60 Vbeta primers together with 13 Jbeta primers. Profiling relied on immunoSEQ multiplex PCR, and the TCRdb table lists in-frame clones only, not all of them. The sample carries roughly 160,000 clones, around 80% recorded once. Notes on this clone: Its antigen is unknown.

The rearrangement uses TRBV11-1 and TRBJ2-7; 13 bases map to TRBD2. The sequencing input was PBMCs. The receptor comes from a male donor in good health and CMV-seronegative. The CDR3 spells CASSSRTSGGLHPNEQYF. Here the CDR3 DNA reads TGTGCCAGCAGCTCCCGGACTAGCGGGGGTCTCCATCCTAACGAGCAGTACTTC.